This entry concerns a single T cell receptor (beta chain). The antigen is not known. The time point: baseline, week 1 (first vaccination visit). Treatment given: pre-vaccination baseline after standard-of-care therapy. Germline V gives CDR1 MNHEY, CDR2 SVGAGI. Trimming took 0 bases from V and 0 from J, leaving 9 bases between them. The CDR3 runs 16 residues. The record originates from a study of a mutant IDH1 vaccine in newly diagnosed glioma. Study information: The treated group averaged about 39 years old and was 62.5% male, around 38% female. Those enrolled had earlier been treated with radiotherapy, temozolomide, or both, mostly both.

Assay: immunoSEQ multiplex PCR; the TCRdb copy retains only in-frame clones and omits some. The sample carries approximately 70,000 clones, about four fifths recorded once. Broader study findings: Changes in the top peripheral T cell clonotypes seemingly had no bearing on pseudoprogression. Overall, around 94% of patients had vaccine-induced immune responses.

This chain joins TRBV6-5 and TRBJ1-3, with unresolved D. The TCR comes from a man in his forties or fifties with glioma. The sequencing here drew on PBMCs, taken from a glioma patient treated with radiotherapy, temozolomide or both. Written as DNA, the CDR3 is TGTGCCAGCAGTTACTCATCAACAAGCTCTGGAAACACCATATATTTT. It specifies CASSYSSTSSGNTIYF.